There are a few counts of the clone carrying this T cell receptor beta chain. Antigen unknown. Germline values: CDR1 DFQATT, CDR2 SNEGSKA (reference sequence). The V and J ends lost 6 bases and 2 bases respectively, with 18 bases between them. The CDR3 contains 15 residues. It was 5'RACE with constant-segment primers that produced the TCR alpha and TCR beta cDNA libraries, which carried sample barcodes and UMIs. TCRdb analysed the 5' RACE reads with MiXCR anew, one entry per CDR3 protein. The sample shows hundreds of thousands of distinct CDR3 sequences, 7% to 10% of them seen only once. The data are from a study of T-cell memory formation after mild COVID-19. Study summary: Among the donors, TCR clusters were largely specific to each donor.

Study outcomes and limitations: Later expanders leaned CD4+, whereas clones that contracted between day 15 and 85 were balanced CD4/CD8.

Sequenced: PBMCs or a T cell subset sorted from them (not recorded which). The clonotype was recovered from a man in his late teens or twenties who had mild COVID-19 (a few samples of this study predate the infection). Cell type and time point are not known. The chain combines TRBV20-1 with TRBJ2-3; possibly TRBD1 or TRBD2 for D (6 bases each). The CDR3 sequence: CSAWGRDPTTDTQYF. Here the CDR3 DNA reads TGCAGTGCATGGGGGCGGGACCCGACCACAGATACGCAGTATTTT.